The 16 T cell receptor beta chains reported below all come from one sample, sequenced in a study of CD8 T cell repertoires and HIV-1 epitope variants. The repertoire was sequenced with immunoSEQ multiplex PCR; TCRdb's copy has only in-frame clones and lacks some. The data contain more than 85,000 clones, roughly four fifths of them singletons. Sequenced: uncultured baseline CD8+ T cells from peripheral blood mononuclear cells (PBMCs). The receptors shown here come from a male donor with HIV.

This clone has a single count. The chain recombines TRBV7-9 with TRBJ1-2; TRBD1 matches 10 bases. The CDR3 contains 14 residues. The V and J ends lost 1 base and 5 bases, in that order; junction bases with no gene match: 1. Germline CDR1 is SEHNR and CDR2 is FQNEAQ (reference sequence). In nucleotides, the CDR3 is TGTGCCAGCAGCTTAGGGGACAGGGGATATGGCTACACCTTC. Its translation: CASSLGDRGYGYTF.

The V gene is TRBV28, the J gene TRBJ2-5; 8 bases map to TRBD2. V shed 5 bases and J 1 base; nucleotides not matched to a gene: 6. The CDR3 consists of 15 residues. Germline values: CDR1 MDHEN, CDR2 SYDVKM. In nucleotides, the CDR3 is TGTGCCAGCAGTCCCCCAACTAGCGGCCAAGAGACCCAGTACTTC. Translation: CASSPPTSGQETQYF.

This clone was seen ten or more times. This chain links TRBV27 with TRBJ2-3; TRBD2 agrees at 10 bases. The CDR3 is 14 amino acids. Germline V gene lookup returns CDR1 MNHEY and CDR2 SMNVEV (reference sequence). J lost 4 bases, V lost 6 bases, and 4 bases had no gene match. CDR3 protein: CASSLSGGADTQYF. The CDR3 DNA reads TGTGCCAGCAGCCTCAGCGGGGGGGCAGATACGCAGTATTTT.

V usage is TRBV13 and J usage is TRBJ2-7; 9 bases are shared with TRBD1. This CDR3 has 16 residues. J lost 3 bases, V lost 5 bases, and 11 bases had no gene match. Germline CDR1 PRHDT, CDR2 FYEKMQ (reference sequence). This CDR3 is CASSLREGQGIYEQYF. DNA for the CDR3: TGTGCCAGCAGCCTTAGAGAGGGACAGGGAATCTACGAGCAGTACTTC.

The CDR3 DNA reads as TGTGCCAGCAGAGGGACAGGGTGGAATCAGCCCCAGCATTTT. The encoded protein is CASRGTGWNQPQHF. V gene TRBV28 combines with J gene TRBJ1-5, with 9 bases identical to TRBD1. Trimming removed 6 bases from V and 4 bases from J; junction bases left unmatched: 4. The CDR3 has 14 amino acids. CDR1 and CDR2 from the germline V gene are MDHEN and SYDVKM.

A few counts support this clone. The chain links TRBV6-1 to TRBJ1-1; the match to TRBD1 covers 9 bases. The CDR3 has 14 amino acids. CDR1 and CDR2 (germline): MNHNS, SASEGT. The trim removed 7 bases at V and 5 bases at J, leaving 8 bases unmatched. The DNA for the CDR3 is TGTGCCAGCATCAGGGGACAGGGACCTACTGAAGCTTTCTTT. It is translated as CASIRGQGPTEAFF.

This clone has a handful of counts. The CDR3 coding sequence is TGTGCCAGCTCCTCCCCGTTCGGGGACAGCCGTCGCTACACCTTC. This encodes CASSSPFGDSRRYTF. The chain combines TRBV5-4 with TRBJ1-2; the match to TRBD1 covers 7 bases. CDR1 and CDR2 from the germline V gene are SGHNT and YYREEE (reference sequence). The J segment lost 9 bases and the V segment lost 7 bases, leaving 18 bases of the junction unmatched. The CDR3 spans 15 residues. Full variable domain (outside the CDR3, taken from reference TRBV5-4 and TRBJ1-2): ETGVTQSPTHLIKTRGQQVTLRCSSQSGHNTVSWYQQALGQGPQFIFQYYREEENGRGNFPPRFSGLQFPNYSSELNVNALELDDSALYLCASSSPFGDSRRYTFGSGTRLTVV.

This chain links TRBV13 with TRBJ2-1, with D maybe TRBD1 (5 bases). Trimming took 6 bases from V and 3 from J, leaving 15 bases between them. From germline, CDR1 is PRHDT and CDR2 FYEKMQ (reference sequence). The CDR3 spans 15 residues. The CDR3 DNA reads as TGTGCCAGCAGTTCCACAGGTCCCGTCTACAATGAGCAGTTCTTC. Protein product: CASSSTGPVYNEQFF.

This chain joins TRBV28 and TRBJ2-7; no clear D gene. The CDR3 has 11 amino acids. V lost 7 bases, J lost 0 bases, and 4 bases lay in between. Germline-derived CDR1 and CDR2 are MDHEN and SYDVKM. CDR3 sequence reads: CASTSSYEQYF. The CDR3, as DNA: TGTGCCAGCACCTCCTCCTACGAGCAGTACTTC.

The gene calls are TRBV7-9 and TRBJ2-1; D unresolved. Germline CDR1 SEHNR, CDR2 FQNEAQ (reference sequence). The CDR3 has 11 amino acids. The V end was cut by 6 bases, the J end by 8 bases, with 8 bases between. The CDR3 DNA is TGTGCCAGCAGAGTTGGGGATGAGCAGTTCTTC. This gives the protein CASRVGDEQFF.

This chain links TRBV5-4 with TRBJ2-3; TRBD1 is a possible D gene (5 bases). The CDR3 totals 15 residues. Germline CDR1 is SGHNT and CDR2 is YYREEE (reference sequence). Trimming shortened V by 0 bases and J by 2 bases, and 10 bases separated the two germline ends. CDR3 DNA: TGTGCCAGCAGCTTGGGGCAGGGTGTCACAGATACGCAGTATTTT. Translation: CASSLGQGVTDTQYF.

The V gene is TRBV18, the J gene TRBJ2-1; TRBD2 agrees at 8 bases. Germline loops: CDR1 KGHSH, CDR2 LQKENI. This CDR3 has 16 residues. V gave up 0 bases and J gave up 5 bases; unmatched junction bases: 6. The CDR3, as DNA: TGTGCCAGCTCACCACCGATACTAGCGGATAACAATGAGCAGTTCTTC. It encodes CASSPPILADNNEQFF.

The chain couples TRBV5-1 to TRBJ2-7; D not certain. Germline V gene lookup returns CDR1 SGHRS and CDR2 YFSETQ. V was cut by 0 bases and J by 5 bases, with 12 bases left in between. The CDR3 runs 14 residues. CDR3 amino acids: CASSLDQGVNEQYF. For the CDR3, the DNA is TGCGCCAGCAGCTTGGATCAAGGTGTCAACGAGCAGTACTTC.

This rearrangement joins TRBV10-2 to TRBJ2-7, with D tentatively TRBD1 or TRBD2 (5 bases each). Trimming stripped 6 bases from V and 1 base from J, with 22 bases between. Germline loops: CDR1 WSHSY, CDR2 SAAADI. This CDR3 has 17 residues. CDR3 protein: CASRSGTQQLDSYEQYF. For the CDR3, the DNA is TGCGCCAGCAGATCTGGGACCCAACAGCTAGATTCCTACGAGCAGTACTTC.

The chain uses TRBV10-2 and TRBJ2-7, with TRBD1 identical over 7 bases. Germline CDR1 is WSHSY and CDR2 is SAAADI. The CDR3 loop spans 13 amino acids. The ends lost 6 bases at V and 4 bases at J; junction bases unmatched: 6. CDR3 sequence reads: CASREGTVYEQYF. Here the CDR3 DNA reads TGCGCCAGCAGGGAAGGGACAGTTTACGAGCAGTACTTC.

The rearrangement joins TRBV9 to TRBJ2-3; 9 nucleotides align to TRBD1. Trimming took 0 bases from V and 6 from J; bases not matched to a gene: 5. The CDR3 covers 15 residues. CDR1 is SGDLS, CDR2 YYNGEE, per germline. CDR3 sequence (DNA): TGTGCCAGCAGCGTAGGGACAGGGGTGTCCGATACGCAGTATTTT. Amino acid sequence: CASSVGTGVSDTQYF. Complete variable domain (other parts from reference TRBV9 and TRBJ2-3): DSGVTQTPKHLITATGQRVTLRCSPRSGDLSVYWYQQSLDQGLQFLIQYYNGEERAKGNILERFSAQQFPDLHSELNLSSLELGDSALYFCASSVGTGVSDTQYFGPGTRLTVL.